The source of this TCR beta chain is a study of identical twins (dated by TCRdb to about 2016). Regarding the study in general: The study deep-sequenced TCR alpha and beta repertoires from monozygotic twins, unrelated adults of various ages and cord blood to test whether fetal clonotypes persist. Replicate twin experiments were performed at different times using different library preparation protocols to rule out contamination.

Of note for this clonotype: The clone's antigen remains unknown. Base qualities are not at hand, and no much larger clone is one base apart.

Paper-wide results and their limitations: A weaker excess of twin sharing was found in beta out-of-frame sequences because the signal-to-noise ratio was lowered by fewer shared sequences. In monozygotic twins, recombination models systematically underestimated out-of-frame TCR alpha sharing, but the models matched the sharing seen between unrelated individuals. Fewer insertions were carried by abundant cord blood beta clonotypes; a weaker similar trend was observed in young adult naive repertoires, while no such trend was observed in memory repertoires. Because the same donors could not be followed over many years, the conclusions depended on cross-sectional statistical analysis. Compared with coincidental sharing between unrelated individuals, out-of-frame TCR alpha sequences shared between twins showed an excess of sequences with low generation probability. Invariant T cells such as MAIT and iNKT could partly confound zero-insertion analyses, although diverse VJ usage argued against such confounding for most clonotypes.

Receptors were amplified or captured by 5' RACE. The instrument was an Illumina HiSeq 2000. Template switching introduced a universal primer binding site; the final cDNA contained a unique molecular identifier, enabling accurate counting of TCR cDNA molecules. Specific primers in the conserved constant-segment region were used to synthesize first-strand cDNA for TCR alpha and beta chains. To control for contamination, every cDNA library was double barcoded, receiving both a SMART-Mk sample barcode and Illumina barcodes. TruSeq adapter sequences, together with Illumina sample barcodes, were added in two successive PCR steps. The TCR alpha and beta cDNA libraries were sequenced on the Illumina HiSeq platform using custom primers. The study's own analysis went as follows. MiGEC was used to process raw reads and extract unique molecular identifiers, and MiXCR was used to find CDR3 positions. For each individual, recombination models were inferred using an EM algorithm with the repgenHMM and IGoR tools. The analysis of shared clonotypes was done with the tcR package in R, with sharing normalized by the product of cloneset sizes. To study raw recombination free of thymic and clonal selection effects, out-of-frame nonproductive sequences were analyzed. The public reads were quality trimmed at Q25 with fastp and then assembled into clones with MiXCR by TCRdb, keeping productive beta chains. Entries that share a CDR3 protein sequence are merged under the most common genes and DNA. The authors' filters were not applied to this entry. This sample holds a few hundred thousand distinct CDR3 sequences; 9% to 10% were observed only once. The ten largest clones add up to roughly 3% of the sample.

Per the germline V gene (reference sequence), MNHEY is the CDR1 and SMNVEV is the CDR2. Counted from cysteine to phenylalanine, this CDR3 has 14 amino acids. This entry keeps only the CDR3 DNA: 42 bases, framed from base 1. Trimming at the junction amounts to 5 bases on V and 0 bases on J, and the germline ends lie 8 bases apart. Every donor in the study was a healthy Caucasian. Three pairs of female monozygotic twins, all aged roughly 18 to 29 years, were included in the twin cohort. Peripheral blood mononuclear cells were used as the source from which RNA for TCR libraries was isolated. These data were also reused for a study on yellow fever vaccine responses in identical twins. The other study reports the following: The authors reported that the T cell response to vaccination in identical twins appeared partly convergent and partly personalized. In the study, vaccine-responding T cell clones were precisely tracked in identical twins.

Sample: PBMCs. Recombination joined TRBV27 with TRBJ1-5; no D gene can be assigned with confidence. This TCR came from a young woman in good health. The DNA sequence reads TGTGCCAGCAGTCATTACAATAGCAATCAGCCCCAGCATTTT. Translated, it gives CASSHYNSNQPQHF.